What follows describes a single T cell receptor beta chain. This clonotype has a handful of counts. Its antigen is not yet known. No much larger clone is present one base from it, and per-base qualities are unavailable. The CDR3, cysteine through phenylalanine, is 14 amino acids long. The CDR3 DNA has 42 bases and is translated from base 1. The V and J ends are trimmed by 7 bases and 5 bases, leaving 17 bases between them. This sample stems from a study of T cells after yellow fever vaccination (dated by TCRdb to about 2019). About the investigation overall: Libraries from fractions with low cell numbers were prepared with the SMART-Seq v4 Ultra Low Input RNA kit. Blood was drawn at multiple timepoints before and after primary and secondary immunization, with bulk PBMC replicates and cell subsets isolated. The cohort comprised two healthy male donors, one aged 18 to 29 and one aged 30 to 39 years. To follow T-cell clones before and after both primary and booster YFV17D yellow fever vaccination, bulk TCR alpha and beta repertoires underwent longitudinal sequencing.

Results the study describes overall, beyond this receptor: A small fraction of clonotypes showed up in both the CD4 and CD8 compartments, probably as a result of convergent recombination. Because the study included only a couple of donors, the extent to which the findings can be generalized is limited. Because abundant contaminating clonotypes from the bulk population could be contained in FACS-sorted repertoires, computational filtering was required. After the booster, most clones that had expanded after primary vaccination were detected again (roughly 95% of CD4 and around nine tenths of CD8), suggesting broad maintenance of memory. Compared with the primary T-cell response, the secondary T-cell response was faster but weaker, reaching its peak on day 5 rather than on day 15.

TCRdb shows the sequencer as Illumina NovaSeq 6000. TCR cDNA was synthesized by 5'RACE template switching, which introduced a universal primer site and unique molecular identifiers. cDNA synthesis was primed from both the TCR alpha and TCR beta constant segments. Two PCR steps were used to amplify libraries, with sample barcodes and sequencing adapters being added in the second step. Sequencing of the libraries was done on either Illumina HiSeq 2500 (2x100 bp) or NovaSeq (2x150 bp). As for the authors' bioinformatics: Demultiplexing of reads and collapsing into UMI consensus sequences were performed with MIGEC, and V(D)J alignment was carried out with MiXCR. Vaccine-responding clonotypes were identified with edgeR using replicate PBMC samples, with FDR below 0.01 and a log2 fold change above 5 up to day 15 being required. CD4 or CD8 identity was assigned to each bulk clonotype according to whether the clonotype was present at higher abundance in the sequenced CD4 repertoire or the sequenced CD8 repertoire. TCRdb ran its own pipeline on the public reads, namely fastp trimming at Q25 and MiXCR clone calling, and kept in-frame beta chains. Each CDR3 protein gets just one entry, which takes the most common genes and DNA from the rows behind it. The V and J calls here are based on TCRdb, not the publication. Present in this sample are roughly 320,000 distinct CDR3 sequences, around 10% of which were seen just once. About 3.3% of the sample is in the top ten clones.

The treatment or condition label corresponds to: live attenuated yellow fever vaccine strain. PBMCs were isolated from peripheral blood using a standard Ficoll-Paque protocol. CD4 and CD8 T-cell fractions were isolated with Dynabeads CD4 and CD8 positive selection kits. TriZol was used to extract RNA from bulk PBMCs, CD4 and CD8 fractions, and dextramer-positive and dextramer-negative fractions. This clonotype was obtained from a man in his late teens or twenties who received the YFV17D yellow fever vaccine. The chain is assembled from TRBV12-3 or TRBV12-4 and TRBJ1-1; confidence is insufficient to name the D gene. Sequenced here: CD4+ T cells sorted from PBMCs, sampled 45 days after the yellow fever booster vaccination. The DNA sequence is TGTGCCAGCACCCCGGATTCTTTGAGAACTGAAGCTTTCTTT. Its protein is CASTPDSLRTEAFF.